Listed here is a single T cell receptor (beta chain). This specimen belongs to a study of CD8 T cells in Susac syndrome. For the study at large: Among the sequenced Susac syndrome patients, roughly 6 had active disease while about 8 were in remission.

Sequencing targeted TCR beta in T cells from blood (CD8+ and CD4+). Reverse transcription of roughly 0.45 to 1 ug RNA was performed with random hexamers. Coverage of TCR beta CDR3 amplification by immunoSEQ multiplex PCR extended to 54 Vbeta and 13 Jbeta. TCRdb reprocessed the immunoSEQ multiplex PCR reads with MiXCR, giving one entry per CDR3 protein. The data hold 170,000 or so distinct CDR3 sequences, with around 96% observed a single time. The length of the CDR3 is 15 residues. Trimming took off 5 bases at V and 1 base at J, with 14 bases between the two ends. Germline lookup yields CDR1 DFQATT and CDR2 SNEGSKA (reference sequence).

Specimen: CD4+ T cells from PBMCs. The chain couples TRBV20-1 to TRBJ2-2; D uncertain. This sequence originates from a human donor with Susac syndrome. CDR3 sequence (DNA): TGCAGTGCTCACCGGGCCCTCGGGAACACCGGGGAGCTGTTTTTT. Its translation is CSAHRALGNTGELFF.